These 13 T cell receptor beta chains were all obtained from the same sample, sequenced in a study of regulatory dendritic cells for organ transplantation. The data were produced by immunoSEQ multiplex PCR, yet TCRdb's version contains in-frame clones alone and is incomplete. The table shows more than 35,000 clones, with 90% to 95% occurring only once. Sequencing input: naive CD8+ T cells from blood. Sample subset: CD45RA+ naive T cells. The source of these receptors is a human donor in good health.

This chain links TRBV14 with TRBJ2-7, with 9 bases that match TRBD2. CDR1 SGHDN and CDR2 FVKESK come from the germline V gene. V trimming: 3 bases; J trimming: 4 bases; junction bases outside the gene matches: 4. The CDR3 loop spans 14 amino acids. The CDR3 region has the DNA TGTGCCAGCAGCCATAGCGGGAGAATGTACGAGCAGTACTTC. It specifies CASSHSGRMYEQYF. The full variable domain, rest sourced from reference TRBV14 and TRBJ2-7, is EAGVTQFPSHSVIEKGQTVTLRCDPISGHDNLYWYRRVMGKEIKFLLHFVKESKQDESGMPNNRFLAERTGGTYSTLKVQPAELEDSGVYFCASSHSGRMYEQYFGPGTRLTVT.

This chain's CDR3 is CASSFRAEGYTF. The CDR3 bases are TGTGCCAGCAGCTTCAGGGCGGAGGGCTACACCTTC. The genes are TRBV11-2 and TRBJ1-2; weak D call: TRBD1 (5 bases). Trimming cost V 3 bases and J 8 bases, with 10 bases left between them. The germline CDR1 and CDR2 sequences are SGHAT and FQNNGV. The CDR3 sequence is 12 residues long.

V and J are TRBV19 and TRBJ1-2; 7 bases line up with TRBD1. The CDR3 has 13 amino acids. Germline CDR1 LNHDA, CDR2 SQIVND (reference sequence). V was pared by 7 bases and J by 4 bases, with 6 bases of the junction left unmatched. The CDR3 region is CASNEGAGYGYTF. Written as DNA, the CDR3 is TGTGCCAGTAATGAGGGGGCAGGCTATGGCTACACCTTC.

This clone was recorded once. This chain's CDR3 is CASSSVVGSSYNEQFF. The CDR3 nucleotides are TGTGCCAGCAGCTCCGTTGTCGGCAGCTCCTACAATGAGCAGTTCTTC. The rearrangement joins TRBV5-4 to TRBJ2-1; the D is unclear. V shed 3 bases and J shed 0 bases, with 13 bases lying between them. Germline V gene lookup returns CDR1 SGHNT and CDR2 YYREEE (reference sequence). This CDR3 comprises 16 residues. Based on the CDR3 plus reference TRBV5-4 and TRBJ2-1, the full variable domain is ETGVTQSPTHLIKTRGQQVTLRCSSQSGHNTVSWYQQALGQGPQFIFQYYREEENGRGNFPPRFSGLQFPNYSSELNVNALELDDSALYLCASSSVVGSSYNEQFFGPGTRLTVL.

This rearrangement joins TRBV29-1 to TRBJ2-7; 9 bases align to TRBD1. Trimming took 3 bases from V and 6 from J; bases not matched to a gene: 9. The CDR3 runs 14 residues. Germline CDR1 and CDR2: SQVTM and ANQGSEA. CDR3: CSVDPGQGVLEQYF. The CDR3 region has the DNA TGCAGCGTTGATCCGGGACAGGGTGTTCTCGAGCAGTACTTC.

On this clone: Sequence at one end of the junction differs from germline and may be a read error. As DNA, the CDR3 is TGTGCCAGCAGTCCCAGGACAGTACGTCTCATCTTC. Its protein is CASSPRTVRLIF. The chain is built from TRBV27 and TRBJ1-2, with a weak D call TRBD1 (6 bases). The CDR3 contains 12 residues. CDR1 is MNHEY and CDR2 is SMNVEV in the germline V gene (reference sequence).

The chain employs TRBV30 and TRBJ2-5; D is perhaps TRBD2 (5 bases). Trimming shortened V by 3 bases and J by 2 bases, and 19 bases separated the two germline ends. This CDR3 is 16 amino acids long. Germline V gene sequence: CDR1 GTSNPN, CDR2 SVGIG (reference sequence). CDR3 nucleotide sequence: TGTGCCTGGAGCGGATTCCTCTTCCGGGGTCAAGAGACCCAGTACTTC. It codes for CAWSGFLFRGQETQYF.

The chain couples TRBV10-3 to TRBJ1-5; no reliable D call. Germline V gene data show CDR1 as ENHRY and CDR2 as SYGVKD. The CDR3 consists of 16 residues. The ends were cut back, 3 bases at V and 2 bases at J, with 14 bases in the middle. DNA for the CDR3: TGTGCCATCAGTGATGAGGGATGGCGGGGCAATCAGCCCCAGCATTTT. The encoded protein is CAISDEGWRGNQPQHF.

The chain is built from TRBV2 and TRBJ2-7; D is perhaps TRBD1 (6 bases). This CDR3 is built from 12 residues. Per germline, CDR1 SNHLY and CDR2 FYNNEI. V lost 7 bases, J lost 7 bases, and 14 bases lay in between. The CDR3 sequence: CASTQGGTEQYF. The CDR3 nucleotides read TGTGCCAGCACCCAAGGGGGTACGGAGCAGTACTTC.

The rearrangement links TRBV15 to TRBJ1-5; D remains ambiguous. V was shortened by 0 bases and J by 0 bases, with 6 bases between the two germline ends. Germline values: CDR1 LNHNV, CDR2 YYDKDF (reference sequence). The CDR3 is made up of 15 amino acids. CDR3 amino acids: CATSRDRNSNQPQHF. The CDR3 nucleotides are TGTGCCACCAGCAGAGACAGGAATAGCAATCAGCCCCAGCATTTT.

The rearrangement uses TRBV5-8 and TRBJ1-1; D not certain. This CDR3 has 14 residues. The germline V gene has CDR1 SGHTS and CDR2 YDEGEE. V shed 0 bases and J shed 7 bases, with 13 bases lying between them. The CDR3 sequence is CASSLEGSYLEAFF. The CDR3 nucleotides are TGTGCCAGCAGCTTGGAGGGCAGTTACCTTGAAGCTTTCTTT.

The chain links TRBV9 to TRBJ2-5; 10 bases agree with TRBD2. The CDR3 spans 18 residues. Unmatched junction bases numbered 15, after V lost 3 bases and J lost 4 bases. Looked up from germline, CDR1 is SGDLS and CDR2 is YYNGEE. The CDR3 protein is CASSGSLRSGGARETQYF. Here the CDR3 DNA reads TGTGCCAGCAGCGGATCCCTCAGAAGCGGGGGGGCTCGAGAGACCCAGTACTTC.

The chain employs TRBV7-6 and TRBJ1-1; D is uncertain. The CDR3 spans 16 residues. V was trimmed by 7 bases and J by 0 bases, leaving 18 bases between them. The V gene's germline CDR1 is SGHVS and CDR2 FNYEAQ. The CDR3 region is CASTSLALRMNTEAFF. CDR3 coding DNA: TGTGCCAGCACCTCCTTGGCCCTAAGGATGAACACTGAAGCTTTCTTT.